This T cell receptor (beta chain) was recorded in a study of CD8 T cells in Susac syndrome. The RNA, about 0.45 to 1 ug, was put through reverse transcription using random hexamers. One entry per CDR3 protein results from TCRdb running MiXCR on the immunoSEQ multiplex PCR reads. This repertoire shows 78,000 or so distinct CDR3 sequences, about 95% found once; its top ten account for roughly 0.42%. J lost 2 bases, V lost 4 bases, and 6 bases had no gene match. The germline V gene has CDR1 SGHRS and CDR2 YFSETQ. There are 17 residues in the CDR3. The V gene is TRBV5-1, the J gene TRBJ2-3, with 14 bases identical to TRBD2. The clonotype comes from a human donor with multiple sclerosis. Input material: CD8+ T cells from PBMCs. CDR3 protein: CASSLGTSGGTTDTQYF. In DNA, the CDR3 is TGCGCCAGCAGCCTAGGGACTAGCGGGGGCACCACAGATACGCAGTATTTT.